Included here is one T cell receptor beta chain sequence, with context. Between the trimmed V and J ends, which lost 4 bases and 4 bases, there was a span of 8 bases. This CDR3 region has 13 residues. CDR1 is SGHTA and CDR2 is FQGNSA in the germline V gene. The entry originates in a study of chemoradiotherapy in HPV16-positive cancers. Profiled with immunoSEQ multiplex PCR; TCRdb holds only in-frame clones, not every one. The table has around 8,700 clones, roughly 70% seen once. V gene TRBV7-2 combines with J gene TRBJ2-1; D remains ambiguous. The sample was collected from a patient who underwent chemoradiotherapy. The source is a human donor with HPV-associated anogenital cancer. The DNA for the CDR3 is TGTGCCAGCAGCTCCCCAGTTTACAATGAGCAGTTCTTC. This encodes CASSSPVYNEQFF.